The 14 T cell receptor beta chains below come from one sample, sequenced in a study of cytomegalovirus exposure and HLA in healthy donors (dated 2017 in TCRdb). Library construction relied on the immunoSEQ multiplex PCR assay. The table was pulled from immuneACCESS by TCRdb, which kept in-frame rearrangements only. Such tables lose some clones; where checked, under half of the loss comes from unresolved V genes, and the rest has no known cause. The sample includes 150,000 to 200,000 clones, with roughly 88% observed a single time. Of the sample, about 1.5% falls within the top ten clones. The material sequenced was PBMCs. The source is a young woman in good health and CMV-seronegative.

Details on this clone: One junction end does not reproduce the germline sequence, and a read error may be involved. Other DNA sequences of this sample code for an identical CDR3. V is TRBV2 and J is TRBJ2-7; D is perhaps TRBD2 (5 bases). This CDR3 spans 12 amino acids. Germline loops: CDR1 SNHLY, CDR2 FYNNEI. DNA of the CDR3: TGTGCCAGCAAAGCGGAATCCTACGAGCAGTACTTT. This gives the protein CASKAESYEQYF.

CDR3 in amino acids: CASSVLETQYF. CDR3 bases: TGTGCCAGCAGTGTCTTGGAGACCCAGTACTTC. This rearrangement joins TRBV2 to TRBJ2-5; no definite D call. The CDR3 has 11 residues. The V and J ends lost 4 bases and 5 bases respectively, with 5 bases between them. Germline V lookup: CDR1 SNHLY, CDR2 FYNNEI.

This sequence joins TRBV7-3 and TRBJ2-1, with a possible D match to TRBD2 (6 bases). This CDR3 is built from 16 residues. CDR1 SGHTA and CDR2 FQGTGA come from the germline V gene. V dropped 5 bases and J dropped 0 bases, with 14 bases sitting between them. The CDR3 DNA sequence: TGTGCCAGCAGCCCGGGGTGGCGGGGCTCCTACAATGAGCAGTTCTTC. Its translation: CASSPGWRGSYNEQFF.

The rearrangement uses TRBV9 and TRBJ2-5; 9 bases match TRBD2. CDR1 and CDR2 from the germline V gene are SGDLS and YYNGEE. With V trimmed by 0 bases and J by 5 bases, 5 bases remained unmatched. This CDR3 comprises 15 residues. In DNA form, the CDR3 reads TGTGCCAGCAGCGTAGAAGGACTAGCGTGGGAGACCCAGTACTTC. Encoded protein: CASSVEGLAWETQYF.

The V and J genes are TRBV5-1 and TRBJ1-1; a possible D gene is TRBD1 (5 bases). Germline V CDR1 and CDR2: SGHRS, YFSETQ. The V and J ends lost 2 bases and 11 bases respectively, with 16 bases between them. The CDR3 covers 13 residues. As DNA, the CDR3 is TGCGCCAGCAGCTTTGAGGGACTTGACCGTGCTTTCTTT. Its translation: CASSFEGLDRAFF. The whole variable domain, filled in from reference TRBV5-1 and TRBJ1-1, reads KAGVTQTPRYLIKTRGQQVTLSCSPISGHRSVSWYQQTPGQGLQFLFEYFSETQRNKGNFPGRFSGRQFSNSRSEMNVSTLELGDSALYLCASSFEGLDRAFFGQGTRLTVV.

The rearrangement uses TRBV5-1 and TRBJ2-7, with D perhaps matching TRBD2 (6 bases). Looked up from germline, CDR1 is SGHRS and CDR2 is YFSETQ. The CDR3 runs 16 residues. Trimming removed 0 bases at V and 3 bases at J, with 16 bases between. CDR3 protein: CASSLVGGDVLYEQYF. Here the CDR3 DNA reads TGCGCCAGCAGCTTGGTGGGGGGAGACGTCCTCTACGAGCAGTACTTC. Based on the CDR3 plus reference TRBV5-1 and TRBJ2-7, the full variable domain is KAGVTQTPRYLIKTRGQQVTLSCSPISGHRSVSWYQQTPGQGLQFLFEYFSETQRNKGNFPGRFSGRQFSNSRSEMNVSTLELGDSALYLCASSLVGGDVLYEQYFGPGTRLTVT.

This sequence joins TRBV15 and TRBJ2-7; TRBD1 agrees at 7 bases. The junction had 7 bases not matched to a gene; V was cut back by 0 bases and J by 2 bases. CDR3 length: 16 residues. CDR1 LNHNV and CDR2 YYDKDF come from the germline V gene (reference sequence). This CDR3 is CATSRDLGTATYEQYF. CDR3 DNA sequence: TGTGCCACCAGCAGAGATCTCGGGACAGCCACCTACGAGCAGTACTTC.

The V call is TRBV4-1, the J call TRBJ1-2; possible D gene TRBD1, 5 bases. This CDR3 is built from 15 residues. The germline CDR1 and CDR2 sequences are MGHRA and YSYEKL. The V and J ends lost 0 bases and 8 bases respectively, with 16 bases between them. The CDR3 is CASSQEGRGSEGYTF. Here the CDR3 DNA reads TGCGCCAGCAGCCAAGAAGGGCGGGGGTCGGAAGGCTACACCTTC.

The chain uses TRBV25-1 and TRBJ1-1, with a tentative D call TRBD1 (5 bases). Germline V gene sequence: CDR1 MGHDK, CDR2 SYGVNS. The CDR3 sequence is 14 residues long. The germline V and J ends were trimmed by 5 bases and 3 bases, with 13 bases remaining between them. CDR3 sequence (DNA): TGTGCCAGCAGTAAGGGGAACCTGTACACTGAAGCTTTCTTT. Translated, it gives CASSKGNLYTEAFF.

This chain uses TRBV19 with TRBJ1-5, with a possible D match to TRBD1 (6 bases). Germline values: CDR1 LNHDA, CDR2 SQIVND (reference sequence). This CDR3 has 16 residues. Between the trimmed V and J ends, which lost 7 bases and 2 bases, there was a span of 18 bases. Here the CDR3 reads CASTPGRYRGNQPQHF. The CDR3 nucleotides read TGTGCCAGTACTCCCGGGAGGTACAGGGGCAATCAGCCCCAGCATTTT.

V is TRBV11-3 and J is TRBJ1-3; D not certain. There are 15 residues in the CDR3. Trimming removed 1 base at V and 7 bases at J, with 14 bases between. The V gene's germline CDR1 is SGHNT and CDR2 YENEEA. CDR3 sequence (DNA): TGTGCCAGCAGCTTAGGTGTCTCCGAGGGCAACACCATATATTTT. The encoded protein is CASSLGVSEGNTIYF.

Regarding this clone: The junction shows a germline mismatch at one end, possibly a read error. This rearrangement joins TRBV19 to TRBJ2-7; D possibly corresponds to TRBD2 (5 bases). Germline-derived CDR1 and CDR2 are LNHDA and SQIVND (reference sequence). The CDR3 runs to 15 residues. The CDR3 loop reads CASSIGAESTYEQYF. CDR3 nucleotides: TGTGCCAGTAGCATAGGAGCGGAGTCTACCTACGAGCAGTACTTC.

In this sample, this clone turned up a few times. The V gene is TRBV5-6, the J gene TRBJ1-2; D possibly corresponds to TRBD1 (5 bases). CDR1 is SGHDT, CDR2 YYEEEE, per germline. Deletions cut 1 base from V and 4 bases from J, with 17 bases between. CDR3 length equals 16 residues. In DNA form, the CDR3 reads TGTGCCAGCAGCTTGATAACAGCAACCGGGGGCTATGGCTACACCTTC. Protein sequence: CASSLITATGGYGYTF.

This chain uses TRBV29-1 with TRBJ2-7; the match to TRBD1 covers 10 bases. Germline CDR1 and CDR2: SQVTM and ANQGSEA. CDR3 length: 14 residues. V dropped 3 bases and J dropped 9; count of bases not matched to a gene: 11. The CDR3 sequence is CSVDSTGGAIGQYF. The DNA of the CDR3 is TGCAGCGTTGACTCGACAGGGGGCGCGATCGGGCAGTACTTC.